The 18 T cell receptor beta chains reported below all come from one sample, sequenced in a study of T-cell memory formation after mild COVID-19. TCRdb analysed the 5' RACE reads with MiXCR anew, one entry per CDR3 protein. The sample has about 430,000 distinct CDR3 sequences; around 24% are singletons. Material for sequencing was PBMCs or a T cell subset sorted from them (not recorded which). These receptors were collected from an adult woman who had mild COVID-19 (a few samples of this study predate the infection). Cell type and time point are not known.

There are many counts of this clonotype. The chain links TRBV28 to TRBJ2-3; 12 bases align to TRBD2. The CDR3 contains 17 residues. Per the germline V gene, CDR1 is MDHEN and CDR2 is SYDVKM. The junction had 16 bases not matched to a gene; V was cut back by 11 bases and J by 4 bases. The CDR3 region has the DNA TGTGCCTGGTCAACCTGGGATCTAGCGGGGGGGCCAGATACGCAGTATTTT. This encodes CAWSTWDLAGGPDTQYF. Complete variable domain (other parts from reference TRBV28 and TRBJ2-3): DVKVTQSSRYLVKRTGEKVFLECVQDMDHENMFWYRQDPGLGLRLIYFSYDVKMKEKGDIPEGYSVSREKKERFSLILESASTNQTSMYLCAWSTWDLAGGPDTQYFGPGTRLTVL.

This clonotype was detected a few times. The V call is TRBV12-3 or TRBV12-4, the J call TRBJ1-5; D call uncertain. The CDR3 consists of 13 residues. V was trimmed by 6 bases and J by 4 bases, leaving 10 bases between them. The chain's CDR3 is CASSSSGNQPQHF. DNA of the CDR3: TGTGCCAGCAGCTCCTCCGGTAATCAGCCCCAGCATTTT.

This clonotype came up a few times. V gene TRBV6-5 combines with J gene TRBJ1-2; maybe TRBD1 (5 bases). The V end lost 6 bases, the J end lost 2 bases, and 16 bases lay between the germline ends. Germline V gene sequence: CDR1 MNHEY, CDR2 SVGAGI. The CDR3 runs to 15 residues. CDR3 sequence reads: CASSPYQGPNYGYTF. The CDR3 bases are TGTGCCAGCAGCCCATATCAGGGTCCCAACTATGGCTACACCTTC.

The chain joins TRBV9 to TRBJ2-1, with D unresolved. Looked up from germline, CDR1 is SGDLS and CDR2 is YYNGEE. The length of the CDR3 is 15 residues. V was pared by 0 bases and J by 9 bases, with 16 bases between. As DNA, the CDR3 is TGTGCCAGCAGCGTAGTGGTTCAAGGGCAGTCTGAGCAGTTCTTC. This codes for CASSVVVQGQSEQFF.

The J gene is TRBJ1-2, the V gene TRBV24-1; 8 bases agree with TRBD1. The ends lost 5 bases at V and 4 bases at J; junction bases unmatched: 8. The germline V gene has CDR1 KGHDR and CDR2 SFDVKD. This CDR3 region has 15 residues. The CDR3 DNA reads as TGTGCCACCAGTGCAGGGGGCGACCTCGCCTATGGCTACACCTTC. Translating gives CATSAGGDLAYGYTF.

In this sample, this clonotype turned up a few times. The rearrangement links TRBV11-2 to TRBJ1-4; TRBD1 is a possible D gene (6 bases). The CDR3 is made up of 14 amino acids. With 0 bases removed from V and 8 bases from J, the gap between germline ends came to 10 bases. The germline V gene encodes CDR1 SGHAT and CDR2 FQNNGV. The CDR3 sequence: CASSLDRGGEKLFF. DNA of the CDR3: TGTGCCAGCAGCTTAGACAGGGGTGGAGAAAAACTGTTTTTT.

Notes on this clonotype: The junction shows a germline mismatch at one end, possibly a read error. This chain links TRBV7-7 with TRBJ2-3; 12 bases are shared with TRBD2. CDR3 length: 16 amino acids. The germline V gene encodes CDR1 SSHAT and CDR2 FNYEAQ (reference sequence). The DNA of the CDR3 is TGTGCTAGCAGCCCGGGACTAGCGGGTCTGTTAGATACGCAGTATTTT. It encodes CASSPGLAGLLDTQYF.

V gene TRBV9 combines with J gene TRBJ2-1; D remains unclear. The germline V gene has CDR1 SGDLS and CDR2 YYNGEE. This CDR3 has 14 amino acids. Deletions cut 3 bases from V and 3 bases from J, with 10 bases between. The CDR3 is CASSGAGSYNEQFF. The CDR3 DNA reads as TGTGCCAGCAGCGGGGCAGGCAGCTACAATGAGCAGTTCTTC.

This clonotype was seen only a few times. V usage is TRBV3-1 and J usage is TRBJ2-7; the D gene is possibly TRBD1 (6 bases). The V end lost 0 bases, the J end lost 5 bases, and 11 bases lay between the germline ends. The CDR3 runs 14 residues. Germline loops: CDR1 LGHDT, CDR2 YNNKEL (reference sequence). CDR3 protein: CASSQESRGNEQYF. CDR3 DNA: TGTGCCAGCAGCCAAGAGAGCAGGGGCAACGAGCAGTACTTC.

A few counts support this clonotype. The chain recombines TRBV4-1 with TRBJ2-2; 10 bases agree with TRBD2. The CDR3 covers 17 residues. Germline CDR1 MGHRA, CDR2 YSYEKL. V gave up 2 bases and J gave up 0 bases; unmatched junction bases: 3. CDR3 loop: CASSQLGLAANTGELFF. Written as DNA, the CDR3 is TGCGCCAGCAGCCAACTCGGACTAGCGGCGAACACCGGGGAGCTGTTTTTT.

The gene calls are TRBV7-2 and TRBJ1-5; D remains unclear. The CDR3 contains 17 residues. The germline gives CDR1 SGHTA, CDR2 FQGNSA. Trimming cost V 2 bases and J 0 bases, with 14 bases left between them. Written as DNA, the CDR3 is TGTGCCAGCAGCTTAATCTCAGGTGACATTAGCAATCAGCCCCAGCATTTT. Protein: CASSLISGDISNQPQHF.

The chain is built from TRBV6-2 or TRBV6-3 and TRBJ2-7; D possibly corresponds to TRBD2 (6 bases). V dropped 11 bases and J dropped 3 bases, with 20 bases sitting between them. Germline assignment: CDR1 MNHEY and CDR2 SVGEGT. The CDR3 loop spans 14 amino acids. CDR3 sequence: CAVSTSFRGYEQYF. In DNA form, the CDR3 reads TGTGCCGTCTCGACTAGTTTTAGGGGCTACGAGCAGTACTTC.

The rearrangement uses TRBV19 and TRBJ1-6; D is perhaps TRBD1 (5 bases). CDR3 size: 14 residues. CDR1 and CDR2 (germline): LNHDA, SQIVND (reference sequence). V shed 8 bases and J shed 14 bases, with 22 bases lying between them. This chain's CDR3 is CASSDSELAPALHF. CDR3 in DNA: TGTGCCAGTTCTGACAGCGAGCTGGCCCCCGCCCTCCACTTT.

The gene calls are TRBV9 and TRBJ1-2; 9 positions match TRBD1. CDR1 and CDR2 from the germline V gene are SGDLS and YYNGEE. The junction had 5 bases not matched to a gene; V was cut back by 3 bases and J by 2 bases. The CDR3 spans 15 residues. The CDR3 sequence: CASSATGGANYGYTF. The CDR3, as DNA: TGTGCCAGCAGCGCCACAGGGGGCGCCAACTATGGCTACACCTTC.

Turning to this clonotype: A read error may account for a junction end that differs from germline. V gene TRBV11-2 combines with J gene TRBJ1-2; D remains unclear. This CDR3 region has 11 residues. Germline assignment: CDR1 SGHAT and CDR2 FQNNGV. The CDR3 sequence: CASSLASRPHF. The CDR3 DNA reads as TGTGCCAGCAGCTTAGCCAGCCGGCCCCACTTC.

The chain carries TRBV7-8 and TRBJ2-3; the D gene is possibly TRBD1 (6 bases). Trimming took off 5 bases at V and 0 bases at J, with 15 bases between the two ends. Germline CDR1 reads SGHVS; CDR2 reads FQNEAQ. This CDR3 is built from 16 residues. CDR3 DNA sequence: TGTGCCAGCAGCCTCCAGGGGCCCCGTAGCACAGATACGCAGTATTTT. This translates into CASSLQGPRSTDTQYF.

The chain combines TRBV6-1 with TRBJ1-5; 11 positions match TRBD1. After removal of 7 bases from V and 0 bases from J, the junction contained 8 bases not matched to a gene. CDR3 size: 17 residues. Germline-derived CDR1 and CDR2 are MNHNS and SASEGT. The chain's CDR3 is CASTLGQGGYSNQPQHF. CDR3 coding DNA: TGTGCCAGCACCCTGGGACAGGGGGGTTATAGCAATCAGCCCCAGCATTTT.

This clonotype turned up a few times. The chain carries TRBV12-3 or TRBV12-4 and TRBJ2-5, with TRBD2 identical over 11 bases. The CDR3 is 15 amino acids. Trimming removed 4 bases from V and 6 bases from J; junction bases left unmatched: 7. CDR3 sequence: CASSSSGGFLKTQYF. The CDR3 DNA is TGTGCCAGCAGTTCTAGCGGGGGGTTTTTAAAGACCCAGTACTTC.